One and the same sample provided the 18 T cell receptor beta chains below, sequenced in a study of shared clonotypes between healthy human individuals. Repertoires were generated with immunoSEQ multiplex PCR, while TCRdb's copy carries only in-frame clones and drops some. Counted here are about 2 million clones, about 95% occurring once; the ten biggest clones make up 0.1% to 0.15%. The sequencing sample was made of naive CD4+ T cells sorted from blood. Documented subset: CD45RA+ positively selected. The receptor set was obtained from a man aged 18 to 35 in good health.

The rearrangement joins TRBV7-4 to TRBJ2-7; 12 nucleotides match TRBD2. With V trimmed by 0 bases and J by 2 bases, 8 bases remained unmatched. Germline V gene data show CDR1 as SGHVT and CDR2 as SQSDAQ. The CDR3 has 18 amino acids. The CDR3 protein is CASSLARLAGGFPYEQYF. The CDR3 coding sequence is TGTGCCAGCAGCTTAGCTAGGCTAGCGGGGGGGTTCCCCTACGAGCAGTACTTC.

The CDR3 sequence: CATSRDGQGAYNGYTF. The CDR3 DNA sequence: TGTGCCACCAGCAGAGATGGGCAGGGGGCGTACAATGGCTACACCTTC. The chain recombines TRBV15 with TRBJ1-2; 8 nucleotides agree with TRBD1. The germline V gene encodes CDR1 LNHNV and CDR2 YYDKDF (reference sequence). The V gene end was trimmed by 0 bases and the J gene end by 6 bases; junction bases not matched to a gene: 9. CDR3 length: 16 amino acids.

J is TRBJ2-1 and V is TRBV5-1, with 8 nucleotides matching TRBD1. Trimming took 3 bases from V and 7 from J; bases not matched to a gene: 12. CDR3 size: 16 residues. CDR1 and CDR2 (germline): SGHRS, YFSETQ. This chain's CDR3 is CASSSRRDRLGNEQFF. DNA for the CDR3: TGCGCCAGCAGCTCCCGCCGGGACAGGCTGGGGAATGAGCAGTTCTTC.

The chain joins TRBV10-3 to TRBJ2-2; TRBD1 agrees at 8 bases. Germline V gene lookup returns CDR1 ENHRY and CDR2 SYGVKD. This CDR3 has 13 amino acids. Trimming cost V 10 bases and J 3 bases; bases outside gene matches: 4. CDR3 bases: TGTGCCAGCAACAGGGGGGACACCGGGGAGCTGTTTTTT. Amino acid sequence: CASNRGDTGELFF.

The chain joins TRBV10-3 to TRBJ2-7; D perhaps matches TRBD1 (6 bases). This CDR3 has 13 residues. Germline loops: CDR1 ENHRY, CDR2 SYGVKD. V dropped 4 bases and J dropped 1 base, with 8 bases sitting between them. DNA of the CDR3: TGTGCCATCAGTGCAGGGGCATCCTACGAGCAGTACTTC. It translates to CAISAGASYEQYF.

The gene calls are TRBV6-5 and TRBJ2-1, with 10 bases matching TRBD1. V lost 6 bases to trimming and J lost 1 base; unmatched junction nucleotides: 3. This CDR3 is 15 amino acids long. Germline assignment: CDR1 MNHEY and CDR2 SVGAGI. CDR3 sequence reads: CASSLDRGSYNEQFF. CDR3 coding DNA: TGTGCCAGCAGCCTGGACAGGGGGTCCTACAATGAGCAGTTCTTC.

Written as DNA, the CDR3 is TGTGCCAGCAGCCAGCCGGGACTAGCATCCACCGGGGAGCTGTTTTTT. It translates to CASSQPGLASTGELFF. The chain joins TRBV5-4 to TRBJ2-2; TRBD2 matches at 9 bases. V lost 4 bases, J lost 4 bases, and 8 bases stayed unmatched. The germline V gene has CDR1 SGHNT and CDR2 YYREEE (reference sequence). The CDR3 has 16 amino acids.

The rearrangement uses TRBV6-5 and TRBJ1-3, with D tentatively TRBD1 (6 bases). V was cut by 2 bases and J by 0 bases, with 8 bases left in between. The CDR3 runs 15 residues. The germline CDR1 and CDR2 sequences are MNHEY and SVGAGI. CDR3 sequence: CASSYGTRSGNTIYF. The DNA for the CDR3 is TGTGCCAGCAGTTACGGGACACGCTCTGGAAACACCATATATTTT.

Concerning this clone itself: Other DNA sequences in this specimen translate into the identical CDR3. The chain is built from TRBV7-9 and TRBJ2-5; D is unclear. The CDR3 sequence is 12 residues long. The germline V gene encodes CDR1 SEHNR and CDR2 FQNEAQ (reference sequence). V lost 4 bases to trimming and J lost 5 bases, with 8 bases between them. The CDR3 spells CASSSGQETQYF. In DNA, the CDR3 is TGTGCCAGCAGCTCCGGTCAGGAGACCCAGTACTTC.

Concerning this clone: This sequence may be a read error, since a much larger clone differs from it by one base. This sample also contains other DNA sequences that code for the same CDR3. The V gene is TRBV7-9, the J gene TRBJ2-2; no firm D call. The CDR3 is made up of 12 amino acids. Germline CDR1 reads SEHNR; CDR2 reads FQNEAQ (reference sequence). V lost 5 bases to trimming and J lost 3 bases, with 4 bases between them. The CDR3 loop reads CASSRDTGELFF. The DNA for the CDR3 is TGTGCCAGCAGCAGGGACACCGGGGAGCTGTTTTTT.

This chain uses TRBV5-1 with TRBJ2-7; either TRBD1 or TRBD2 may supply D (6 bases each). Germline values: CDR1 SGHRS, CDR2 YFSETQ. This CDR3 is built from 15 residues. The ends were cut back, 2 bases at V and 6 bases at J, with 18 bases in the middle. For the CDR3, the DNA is TGCGCCAGCAGCTTATTGCAGGGGACTGAGGGCGAGCAGTACTTC. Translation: CASSLLQGTEGEQYF.

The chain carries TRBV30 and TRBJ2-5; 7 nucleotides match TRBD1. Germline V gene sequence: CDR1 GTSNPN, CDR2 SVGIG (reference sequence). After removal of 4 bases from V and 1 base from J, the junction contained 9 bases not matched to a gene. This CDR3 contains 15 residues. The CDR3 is CAWNRGQPTQETQYF. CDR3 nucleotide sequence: TGTGCCTGGAATAGGGGACAGCCTACCCAAGAGACCCAGTACTTC.

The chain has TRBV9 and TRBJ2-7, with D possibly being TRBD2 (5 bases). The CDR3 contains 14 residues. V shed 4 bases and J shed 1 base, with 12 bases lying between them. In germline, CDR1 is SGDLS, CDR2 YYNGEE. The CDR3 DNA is TGTGCCAGCAGCCCCCTGGGAGTTTCCTACGAGCAGTACTTC. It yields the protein CASSPLGVSYEQYF.

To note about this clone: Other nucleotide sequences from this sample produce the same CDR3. CDR3 coding DNA: TGTGCCAGCAGCTTAGCCTACTCCTACGAGCAGTACTTC. This encodes CASSLAYSYEQYF. The V and J genes are TRBV7-9 and TRBJ2-7, with unresolved D. Germline CDR1 and CDR2: SEHNR and FQNEAQ (reference sequence). The CDR3 runs to 13 residues. Trimming stripped 0 bases from V and 0 bases from J, with 3 bases between.

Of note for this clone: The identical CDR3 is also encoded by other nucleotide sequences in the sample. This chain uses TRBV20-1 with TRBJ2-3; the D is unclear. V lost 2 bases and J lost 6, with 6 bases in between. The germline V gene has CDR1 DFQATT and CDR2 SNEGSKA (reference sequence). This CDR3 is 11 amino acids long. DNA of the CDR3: TGCAGTGCTAGATTAGGTGATACGCAGTATTTT. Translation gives CSARLGDTQYF.

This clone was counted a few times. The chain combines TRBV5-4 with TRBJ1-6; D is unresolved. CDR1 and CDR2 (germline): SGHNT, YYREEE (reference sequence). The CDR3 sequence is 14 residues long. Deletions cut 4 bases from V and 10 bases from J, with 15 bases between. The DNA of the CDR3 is TGTGCCAGCAGCATAGAGGATACAAGATCACCCCTCCACTTT. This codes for CASSIEDTRSPLHF.

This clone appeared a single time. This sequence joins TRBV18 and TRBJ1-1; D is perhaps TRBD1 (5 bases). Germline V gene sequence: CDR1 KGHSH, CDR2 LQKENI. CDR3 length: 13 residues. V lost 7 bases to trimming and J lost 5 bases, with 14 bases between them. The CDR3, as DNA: TGTGCCAGCTTAAAAGACAGAGGAACTGAAGCTTTCTTT. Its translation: CASLKDRGTEAFF.

The CDR3 here is CASIIRQSSYNSPLHF. The CDR3 nucleotides are TGTGCCAGCATTATTAGACAGAGCTCCTATAATTCACCCCTCCACTTT. V and J are TRBV2 and TRBJ1-6; TRBD1 is a possible D gene (5 bases). V shed 7 bases and J shed 0 bases, with 13 bases lying between them. The CDR3 has 16 residues. Germline CDR1 SNHLY, CDR2 FYNNEI.